This T cell receptor (beta chain) came from a study of cytomegalovirus exposure and HLA in healthy donors. Study findings and constraints: Cytomegalovirus status was reportedly diagnosed by the classifier with high sensitivity and specificity.

The CDR3 loop spans 14 amino acids. Looked up from germline, CDR1 is SEHNR and CDR2 is FQNEAQ (reference sequence). With 8 bases removed from V and 1 base from J, the gap between germline ends came to 14 bases. Vbeta (60) and Jbeta (13) primers were used in the PCR. TCRdb's copy holds only in-frame clones and misses some; the assay was immunoSEQ multiplex PCR. Of approximately 160,000 clones in the sample, 80% were seen once. This clone was seen only a few times. Its antigen is not identified. The sequence came from a man between 25 and 39 years old in good health and CMV-seropositive. Sequenced sample: PBMCs. This sequence joins TRBV7-9 and TRBJ2-5, with a tentative D call TRBD2 (7 bases). Written as DNA, the CDR3 is TGTGCCAGCTCCAGGAGGGGGGGCCAAGAGACCCAGTACTTC. Translated: CASSRRGGQETQYF.